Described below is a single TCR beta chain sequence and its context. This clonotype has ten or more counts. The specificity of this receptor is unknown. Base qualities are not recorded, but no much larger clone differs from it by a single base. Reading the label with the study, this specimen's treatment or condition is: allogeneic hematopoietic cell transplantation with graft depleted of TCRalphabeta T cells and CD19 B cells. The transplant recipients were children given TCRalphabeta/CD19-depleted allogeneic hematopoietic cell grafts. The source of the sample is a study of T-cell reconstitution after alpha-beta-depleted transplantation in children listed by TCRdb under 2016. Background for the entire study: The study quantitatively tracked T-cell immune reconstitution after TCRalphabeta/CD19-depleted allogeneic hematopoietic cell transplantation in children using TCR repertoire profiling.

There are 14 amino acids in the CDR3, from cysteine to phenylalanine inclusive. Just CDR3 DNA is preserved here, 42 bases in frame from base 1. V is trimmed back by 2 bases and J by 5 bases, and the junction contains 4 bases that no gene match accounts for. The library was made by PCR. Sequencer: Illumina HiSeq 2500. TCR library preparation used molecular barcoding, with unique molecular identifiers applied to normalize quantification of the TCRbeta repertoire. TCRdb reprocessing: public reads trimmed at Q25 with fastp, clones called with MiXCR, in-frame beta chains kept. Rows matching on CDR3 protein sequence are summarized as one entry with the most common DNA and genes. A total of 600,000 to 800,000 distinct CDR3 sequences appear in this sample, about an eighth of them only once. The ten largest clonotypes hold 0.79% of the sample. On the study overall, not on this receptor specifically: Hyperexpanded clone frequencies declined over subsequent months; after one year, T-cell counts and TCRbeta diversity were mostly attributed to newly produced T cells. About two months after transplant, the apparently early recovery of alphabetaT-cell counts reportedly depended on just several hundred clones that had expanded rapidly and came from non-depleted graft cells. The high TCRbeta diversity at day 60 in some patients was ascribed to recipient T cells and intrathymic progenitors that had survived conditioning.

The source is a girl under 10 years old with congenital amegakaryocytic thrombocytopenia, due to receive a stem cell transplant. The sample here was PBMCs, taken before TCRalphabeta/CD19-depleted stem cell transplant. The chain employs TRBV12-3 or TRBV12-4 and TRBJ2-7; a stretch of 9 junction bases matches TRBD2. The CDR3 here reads CASSLSGRLNEQYF. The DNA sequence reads TGTGCCAGCAGTTTAAGCGGGAGGTTAAACGAGCAGTACTTC.